The entry that follows covers one T cell receptor (beta chain) sequence. Its antigen is not identified. Losses at the gene ends were 2 bases for V and 0 bases for J; bases not matched to a gene: 3. Germline CDR1 and CDR2: SGHTA and FQGNSA. The CDR3 spans 16 residues. This entry belongs to a study of cytomegalovirus exposure and HLA in healthy donors. Study observations and caveats: Productive status was seen about 90% or about 30% of the time for most TCR beta V segments in an earlier analysis.

The PCR was carried out with 60 Vbeta primers and 13 Jbeta primers. Assay used: immunoSEQ multiplex PCR; TCRdb lists only in-frame clones, some missing. This sample has approximately 110,000 clones, with around two thirds found just once. This TCR came from a woman in her 40s in good health and CMV-seropositive. The sequenced sample was PBMCs. The chain recombines TRBV7-2 with TRBJ2-7; 11 bases are a match to TRBD2. CDR3 residues: CASSLLAGGLSYEQYF. DNA of the CDR3: TGTGCCAGCAGCTTACTAGCGGGGGGCCTCTCCTACGAGCAGTACTTC. Drawing the rest from reference TRBV7-2 and TRBJ2-7, the complete variable domain is GAGVSQSPSNKVTEKGKDVELRCDPISGHTALYWYRQSLGQGLEFLIYFQGNSAPDKSGLPSDRFSAERTGGSVSTLTIQRTQQEDSAVYLCASSLLAGGLSYEQYFGPGTRLTVT.